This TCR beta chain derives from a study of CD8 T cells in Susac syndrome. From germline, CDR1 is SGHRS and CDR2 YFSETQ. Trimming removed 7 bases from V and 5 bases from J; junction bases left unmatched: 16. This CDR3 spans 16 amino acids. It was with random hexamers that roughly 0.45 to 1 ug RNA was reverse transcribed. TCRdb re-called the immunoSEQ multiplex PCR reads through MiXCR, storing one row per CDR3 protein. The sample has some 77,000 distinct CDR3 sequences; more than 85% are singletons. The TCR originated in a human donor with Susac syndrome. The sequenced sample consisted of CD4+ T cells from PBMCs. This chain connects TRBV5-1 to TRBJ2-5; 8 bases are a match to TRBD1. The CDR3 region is CASRTGNPTGAETQYF. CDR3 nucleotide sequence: TGCGCCAGCCGGACAGGGAATCCCACGGGTGCGGAGACCCAGTACTTC.